The clone carrying this TCR beta chain has only one observation. This entry is derived from a study of T cell responses to AZD1222 COVID-19 vaccine. TCRdb's copy holds only in-frame clones and misses some; the assay was immunoSEQ multiplex PCR. The sample lists 90,000 to 100,000 clones, roughly 86% occurring once. Sequences were derived from peripheral blood, sampled 28 days after the second AZD1222 dose. The receptor's source is an adult who received the AZD1222 COVID-19 vaccine.

CDR3 protein: CASSQVSVGSGNTIYF. The CDR3 DNA is TGTGCCAGCAGCCAAGTAAGCGTGGGTTCTGGAAACACCATATATTTT. The chain combines TRBV3-1 (or the pseudogene TRBV3-2) with TRBJ1-3; D not resolved. The CDR3 totals 16 residues. V lost 1 base to trimming and J lost 1 base, with 11 bases between them. Germline CDR1 is LGHDT and CDR2 is YNNKEL (reference sequence).